A single T cell receptor (beta chain) is shown here with its context. Its antigen is not identified. This specimen belongs to a study of CD8+ T cells in alopecia areata. On the study more broadly: Tofacitinib ran for 6 to 18 months before 6 months off drug. Study-wide points: Whereas mice showed it more clearly, TCR sharing across patients was murkier, possibly because of HLA.

Sorting of CD4+ and CD8+ T cells was performed on PBMCs. Following extraction, RNA underwent reverse transcription to cDNA, which served as the sequencing template. Method: immunoSEQ multiplex PCR; TCRdb's copy keeps in-frame clones and lacks some. The sample records 110,000 to 150,000 clones, about 47% being singletons. Germline V gene data show CDR1 as MGHRA and CDR2 as YSYEKL. CDR3 length: 15 residues. Trimming removed 1 base at V and 2 bases at J, with 9 bases between. The sequence was obtained from a human donor with alopecia areata. The sample in question was CD4+ T cells sorted from blood, obtained at week 0. The chain employs TRBV4-1 and TRBJ1-3; D gene ambiguous. CDR3 residues: CASSQVVSTGNTIYF. The CDR3, as DNA: TGCGCCAGCAGCCAAGTCGTGTCTACTGGAAACACCATATATTTT.